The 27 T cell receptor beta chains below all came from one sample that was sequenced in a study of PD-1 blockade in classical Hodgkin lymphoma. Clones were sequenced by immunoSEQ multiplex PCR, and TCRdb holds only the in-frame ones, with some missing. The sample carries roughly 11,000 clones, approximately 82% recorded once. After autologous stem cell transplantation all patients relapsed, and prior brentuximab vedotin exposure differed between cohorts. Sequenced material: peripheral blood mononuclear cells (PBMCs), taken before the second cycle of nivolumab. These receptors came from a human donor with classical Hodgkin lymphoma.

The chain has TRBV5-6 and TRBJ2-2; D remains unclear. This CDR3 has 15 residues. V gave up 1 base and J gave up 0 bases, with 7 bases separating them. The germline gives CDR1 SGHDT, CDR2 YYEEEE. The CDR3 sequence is CASSLRRTNTGELFF. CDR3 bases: TGTGCCAGCAGCTTGCGGCGCACGAACACCGGGGAGCTGTTTTTT.

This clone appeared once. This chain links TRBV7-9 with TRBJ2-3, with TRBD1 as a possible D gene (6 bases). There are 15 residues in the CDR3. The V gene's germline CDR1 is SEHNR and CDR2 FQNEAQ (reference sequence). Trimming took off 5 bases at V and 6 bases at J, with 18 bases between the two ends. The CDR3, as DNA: TGTGCCAGCAGCATGGGACAAACGGCGAGGGATACGCAGTATTTT. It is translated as CASSMGQTARDTQYF.

CDR3 amino acids: CASSNRGRVYGYTF. CDR3 sequence (DNA): TGTGCCAGCAGTAACAGGGGGCGGGTCTATGGCTACACCTTC. This chain connects TRBV6-5 to TRBJ1-2, with 9 nucleotides matching TRBD1. The CDR3 length is 14 residues. Germline CDR1 and CDR2: MNHEY and SVGAGI. Unmatched junction bases numbered 5, after V lost 5 bases and J lost 4 bases.

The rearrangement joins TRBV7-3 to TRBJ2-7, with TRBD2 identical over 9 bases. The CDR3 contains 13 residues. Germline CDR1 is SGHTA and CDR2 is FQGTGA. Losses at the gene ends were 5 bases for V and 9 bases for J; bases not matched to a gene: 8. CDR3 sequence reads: CASSVTSGSGQYF. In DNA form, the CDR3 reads TGTGCCAGCAGCGTCACTAGCGGGTCGGGGCAGTACTTC.

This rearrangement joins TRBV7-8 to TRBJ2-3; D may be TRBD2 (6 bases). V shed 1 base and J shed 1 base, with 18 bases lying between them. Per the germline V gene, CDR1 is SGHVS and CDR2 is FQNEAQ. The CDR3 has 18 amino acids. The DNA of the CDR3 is TGTGCCAGCAGCTTAGGACTAGGGATGCGGTGGGGCACAGATACGCAGTATTTT. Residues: CASSLGLGMRWGTDTQYF.

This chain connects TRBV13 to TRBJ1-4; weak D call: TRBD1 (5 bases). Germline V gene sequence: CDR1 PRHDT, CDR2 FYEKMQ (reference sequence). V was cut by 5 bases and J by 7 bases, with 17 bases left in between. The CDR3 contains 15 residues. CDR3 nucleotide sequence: TGTGCCAGCAGCGGACGTTCCCTGGGGGGTGAAAAACTGTTTTTT. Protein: CASSGRSLGGEKLFF.

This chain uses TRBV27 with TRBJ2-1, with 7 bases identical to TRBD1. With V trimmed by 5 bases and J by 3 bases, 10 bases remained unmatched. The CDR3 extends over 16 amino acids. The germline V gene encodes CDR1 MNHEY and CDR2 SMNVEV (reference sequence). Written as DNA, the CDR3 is TGTGCCAGCAGTAGCCTACAGGGGCTTCGCTACAATGAGCAGTTCTTC. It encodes CASSSLQGLRYNEQFF.

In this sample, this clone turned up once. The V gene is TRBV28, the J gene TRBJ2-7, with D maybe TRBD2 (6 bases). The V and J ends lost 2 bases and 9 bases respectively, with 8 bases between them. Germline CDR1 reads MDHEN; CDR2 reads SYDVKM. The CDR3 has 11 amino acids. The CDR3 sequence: CASSLRRGQYF. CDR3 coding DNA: TGTGCCAGCAGTTTAAGGCGGGGGCAGTACTTC.

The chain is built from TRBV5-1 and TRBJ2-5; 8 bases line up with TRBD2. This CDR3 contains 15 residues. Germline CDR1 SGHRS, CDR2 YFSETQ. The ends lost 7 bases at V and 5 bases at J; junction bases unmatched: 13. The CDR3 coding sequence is TGCGCCAGCGGGGCTCTTCCAGCGGGGGTGGAGACCCAGTACTTC. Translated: CASGALPAGVETQYF.

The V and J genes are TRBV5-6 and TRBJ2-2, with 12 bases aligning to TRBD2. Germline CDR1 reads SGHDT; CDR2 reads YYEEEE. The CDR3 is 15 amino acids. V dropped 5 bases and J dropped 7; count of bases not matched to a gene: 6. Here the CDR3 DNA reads TGTGCCAGCAGGACGAGACTAGCGGGAGTCGGGGAGCTGTTTTTT. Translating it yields CASRTRLAGVGELFF.

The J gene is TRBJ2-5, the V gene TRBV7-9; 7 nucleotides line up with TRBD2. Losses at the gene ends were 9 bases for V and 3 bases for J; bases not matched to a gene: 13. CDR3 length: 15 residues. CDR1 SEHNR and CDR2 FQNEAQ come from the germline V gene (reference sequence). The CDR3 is CASYKGLEGEETQYF. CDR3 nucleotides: TGTGCCAGTTATAAAGGACTAGAAGGAGAAGAGACCCAGTACTTC.

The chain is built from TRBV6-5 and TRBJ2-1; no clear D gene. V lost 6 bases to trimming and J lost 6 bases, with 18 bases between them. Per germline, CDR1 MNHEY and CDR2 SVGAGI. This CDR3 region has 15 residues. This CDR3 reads CASSRPGLGLNEQFF. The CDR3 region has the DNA TGTGCCAGCAGCCGTCCCGGATTGGGCCTCAATGAGCAGTTCTTC.

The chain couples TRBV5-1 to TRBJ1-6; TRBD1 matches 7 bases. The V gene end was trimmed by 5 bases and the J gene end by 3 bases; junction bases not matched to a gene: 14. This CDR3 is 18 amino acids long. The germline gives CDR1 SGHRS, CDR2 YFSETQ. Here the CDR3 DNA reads TGCGCCAGCAGTTTTGGCCAGGCGGCAGGGGGCTATAATTCACCCCTCCACTTT. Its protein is CASSFGQAAGGYNSPLHF.

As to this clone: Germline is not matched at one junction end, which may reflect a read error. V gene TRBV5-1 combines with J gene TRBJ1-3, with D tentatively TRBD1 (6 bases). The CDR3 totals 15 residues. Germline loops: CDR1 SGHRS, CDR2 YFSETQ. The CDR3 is CASSLGQGTGNTIYF. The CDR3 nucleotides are TGTGCCAGCAGCTTGGGGCAGGGGACTGGAAACACCATATATTTT.

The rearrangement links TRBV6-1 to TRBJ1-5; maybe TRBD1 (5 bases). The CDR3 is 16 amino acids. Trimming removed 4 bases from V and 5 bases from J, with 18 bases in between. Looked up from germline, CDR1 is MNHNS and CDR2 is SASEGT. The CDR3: CASSGGGRAGYQPQHF. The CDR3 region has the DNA TGTGCCAGCAGTGGGGGTGGCAGGGCAGGATATCAGCCCCAGCATTTT.

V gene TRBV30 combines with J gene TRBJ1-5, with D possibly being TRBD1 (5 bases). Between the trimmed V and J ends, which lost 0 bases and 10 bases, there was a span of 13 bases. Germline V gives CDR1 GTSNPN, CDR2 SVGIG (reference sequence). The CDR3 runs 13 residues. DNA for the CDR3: TGTGCCTGGAGTGTAGACGGGGGTGAACCCCAGCATTTT. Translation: CAWSVDGGEPQHF. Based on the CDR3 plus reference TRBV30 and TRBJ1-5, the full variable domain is SQTIHQWPATLVQPVGSPLSLECTVEGTSNPNLYWYRQAAGRGLQLLFYSVGIGQISSEVPQNLSASRPQDRQFILSSKKLLLSDSGFYLCAWSVDGGEPQHFGDGTRLSIL.

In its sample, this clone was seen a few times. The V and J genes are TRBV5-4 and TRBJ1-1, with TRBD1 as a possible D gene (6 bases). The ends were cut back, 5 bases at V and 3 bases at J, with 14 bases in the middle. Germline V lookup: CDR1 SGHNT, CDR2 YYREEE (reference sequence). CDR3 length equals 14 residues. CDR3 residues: CASSSGAGHTEAFF. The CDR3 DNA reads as TGTGCCAGCAGTTCGGGGGCTGGGCACACTGAAGCTTTCTTT. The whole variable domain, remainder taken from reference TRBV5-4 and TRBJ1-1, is ETGVTQSPTHLIKTRGQQVTLRCSSQSGHNTVSWYQQALGQGPQFIFQYYREEENGRGNFPPRFSGLQFPNYSSELNVNALELDDSALYLCASSSGAGHTEAFFGQGTRLTVV.

The chain's CDR3 is CASSLARGEKLFF. The CDR3 DNA reads TGTGCCAGCAGCTTAGCTCGTGGGGAAAAACTGTTTTTT. This rearrangement joins TRBV7-3 to TRBJ1-4, with no clear D. Germline CDR1 is SGHTA and CDR2 is FQGTGA. The CDR3 sequence is 13 residues long. V lost 2 bases and J lost 8, with 9 bases in between.

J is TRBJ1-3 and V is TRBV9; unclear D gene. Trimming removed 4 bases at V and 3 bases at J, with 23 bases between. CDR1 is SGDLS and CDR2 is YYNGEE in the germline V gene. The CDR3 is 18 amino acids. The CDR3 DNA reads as TGTGCCAGCAGCCCTAGGGTAGGAGGTGCCATTTTTGGAAACACCATATATTTT. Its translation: CASSPRVGGAIFGNTIYF.

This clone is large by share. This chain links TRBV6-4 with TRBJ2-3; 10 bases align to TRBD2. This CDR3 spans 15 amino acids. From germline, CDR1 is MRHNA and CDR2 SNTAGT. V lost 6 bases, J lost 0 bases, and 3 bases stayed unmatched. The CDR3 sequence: CASSQGLASTDTQYF. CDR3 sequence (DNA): TGTGCCAGCAGCCAGGGACTAGCGAGCACAGATACGCAGTATTTT.

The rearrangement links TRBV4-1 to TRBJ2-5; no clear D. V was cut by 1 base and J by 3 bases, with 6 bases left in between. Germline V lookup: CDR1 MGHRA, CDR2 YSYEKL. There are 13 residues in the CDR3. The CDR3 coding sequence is TGCGCCAGCAGCCAAGCGCTGAAAGAGACCCAGTACTTC. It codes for CASSQALKETQYF.

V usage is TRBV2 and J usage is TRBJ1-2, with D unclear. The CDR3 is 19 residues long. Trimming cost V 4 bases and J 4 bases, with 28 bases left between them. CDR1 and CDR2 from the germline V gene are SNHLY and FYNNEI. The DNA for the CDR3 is TGTGCCAGCAGTGGGACTTCCCGACCTACAGTCTCCGGGGTCTATGGCTACACCTTC. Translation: CASSGTSRPTVSGVYGYTF.

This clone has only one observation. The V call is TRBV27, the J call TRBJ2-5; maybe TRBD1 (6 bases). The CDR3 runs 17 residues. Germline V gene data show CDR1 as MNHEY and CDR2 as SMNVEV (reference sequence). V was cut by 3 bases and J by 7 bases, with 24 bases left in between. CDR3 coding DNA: TGTGCCAGCAGTTTCAGGGGAACACCCTACCTCAAGAGGACCCAGTACTTC. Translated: CASSFRGTPYLKRTQYF.

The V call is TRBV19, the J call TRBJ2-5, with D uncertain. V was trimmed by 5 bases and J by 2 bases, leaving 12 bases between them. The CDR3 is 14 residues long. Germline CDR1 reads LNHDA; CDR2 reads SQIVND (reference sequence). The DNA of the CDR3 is TGTGCCAGTAGTGATGTGTTTTGGCAAGAGACCCAGTACTTC. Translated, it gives CASSDVFWQETQYF.

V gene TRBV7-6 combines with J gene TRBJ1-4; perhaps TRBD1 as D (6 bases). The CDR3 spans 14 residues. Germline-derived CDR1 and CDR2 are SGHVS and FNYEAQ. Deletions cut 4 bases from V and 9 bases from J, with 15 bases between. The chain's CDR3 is CASSSGQFSQKLFF. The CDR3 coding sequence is TGTGCCAGCAGCTCAGGACAGTTCTCTCAAAAACTGTTTTTT.

CDR3 nucleotides: TGTGCCAGCAGCCAAGATCTGAACACTGAAGCTTTCTTT. Its protein is CASSQDLNTEAFF. The chain joins TRBV14 to TRBJ1-1; D ambiguous. Germline lookup yields CDR1 SGHDN and CDR2 FVKESK. There are 13 residues in the CDR3. Trimming cost V 0 bases and J 0 bases, with 2 bases left between them.

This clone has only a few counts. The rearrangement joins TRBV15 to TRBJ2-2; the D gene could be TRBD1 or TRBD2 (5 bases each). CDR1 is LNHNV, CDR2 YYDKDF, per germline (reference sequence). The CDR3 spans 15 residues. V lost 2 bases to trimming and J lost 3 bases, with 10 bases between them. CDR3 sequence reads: CATSRPGTDTGELFF. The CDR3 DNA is TGTGCCACCAGCAGACCAGGGACCGACACCGGGGAGCTGTTTTTT.